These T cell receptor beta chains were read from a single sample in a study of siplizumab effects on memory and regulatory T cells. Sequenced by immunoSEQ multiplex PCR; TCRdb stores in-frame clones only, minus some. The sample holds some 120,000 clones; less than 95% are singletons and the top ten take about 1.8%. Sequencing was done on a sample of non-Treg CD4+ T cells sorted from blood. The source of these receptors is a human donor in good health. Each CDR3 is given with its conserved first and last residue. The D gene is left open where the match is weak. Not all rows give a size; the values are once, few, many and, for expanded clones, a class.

cdr3_nt: TGTGCCAGCAGCTTACTAGCGGGAGGGCTTTTAAAGTATTTT
cdr3_aa: CASSLLAGGLLKYF
d_call: TRBD2
j_call: TRBJ2-3
v_call: TRBV7-9
cdr3_length: 14
clone_size: -

cdr3_nt: TGCGCCAGCAGCTCCGGAGAGCGAGGCGAGACCCAGTACTTC
cdr3_aa: CASSSGERGETQYF
d_call: -
j_call: TRBJ2-5
v_call: TRBV5-1
cdr3_length: 14
clone_size: -

cdr3_nt: TGCGCCAGCAGTCCGGGACAGGGCCATGAGCAGTTCTTC
cdr3_aa: CASSPGQGHEQFF
d_call: TRBD1
j_call: TRBJ2-1
v_call: TRBV10-1
cdr3_length: 13
clone_size: -

cdr3_nt: TGTGCCAGCACCATGTTTATAGGGGAGCGGACTCGCGGAGGGGCTTTCTTT
cdr3_aa: CASTMFIGERTRGGAFF
d_call: -
j_call: TRBJ1-1
v_call: TRBV2
cdr3_length: 17
clone_size: -

cdr3_nt: TGCAGTGCTAGGGGGGAGCCAACGCAGTATTTT
cdr3_aa: CSARGEPTQYF
d_call: -
j_call: TRBJ2-3
v_call: TRBV20-1
cdr3_length: 11
clone_size: -

cdr3_nt: TGTGCCTGGAGCCTGGGCGGATCTTCGGAGACCCAGTACTTC
cdr3_aa: CAWSLGGSSETQYF
d_call: -
j_call: TRBJ2-5
v_call: TRBV30
cdr3_length: 14
clone_size: -

cdr3_nt: TGTGCTAGTGGTTTGTGGCAGGTTGGAAACACCATATATTTT
cdr3_aa: CASGLWQVGNTIYF
d_call: -
j_call: TRBJ1-3
v_call: TRBV12-5
cdr3_length: 14
clone_size: -

cdr3_nt: TGTGCCAGTAGGGCGAGGGGGACACCTTTTAACTATGGCTACACCTTC
cdr3_aa: CASRARGTPFNYGYTF
d_call: -
j_call: TRBJ1-2
v_call: TRBV19
cdr3_length: 16
clone_size: -

cdr3_nt: TGCGCCAGCAGCTTGGGGGAGGGGACCAATGGGGGCTACACCTTC
cdr3_aa: CASSLGEGTNGGYTF
d_call: -
j_call: TRBJ1-2
v_call: TRBV5-1
cdr3_length: 15
clone_size: once

cdr3_nt: TGCGCCAGCAGCGCGGGTCACTCTGGGGCCAACGTCCTGACTTTC
cdr3_aa: CASSAGHSGANVLTF
d_call: -
j_call: TRBJ2-6
v_call: TRBV5-1
cdr3_length: 15
clone_size: once